This entry features one T cell receptor (beta chain) sequence. RNA amounts of about 0.5 to 1 ug underwent reverse transcription with random hexamers. TCRdb re-analysed the immunoSEQ multiplex PCR reads in MiXCR, keeping a single row per CDR3 protein. The profile shows more than 200,000 distinct CDR3 sequences, less than 95% of them singletons. This specimen comes from a study of CD8 T cells in Susac syndrome. About the research overall: Active disease was present in about 6 of the sequenced Susac syndrome patients, whereas under 10 of them were in remission.

Looked up from germline, CDR1 is MNHEY and CDR2 is SVGEGT. The CDR3 has 16 amino acids. With 6 bases clipped from V and 1 base from J, the junction kept 8 bases outside the gene matches. CD8+ and CD4+ blood T cells underwent TCR beta sequencing. The specimen sequenced was CD4+ T cells from PBMCs. The rearrangement uses TRBV6-2 or TRBV6-3 and TRBJ1-2; TRBD1 aligns across 10 bases. The TCR comes from a human donor with Susac syndrome. The CDR3 loop is CASSRGGQGDNYGYTF. The CDR3 DNA reads as TGTGCCAGCAGCCGAGGTGGACAGGGGGATAACTATGGCTACACCTTC.